This T cell receptor (beta chain) came from a study of T cell repertoires in cytomegalovirus infection. Turning to the study itself: Through public TCR beta signatures, both CMV infection and matching HLA type were indicated. Study observations and caveats: The study identified carriers of CMV plus the relevant HLA from cumulative public TCR beta family frequency. The ex vivo response showed dominance by HLA-C-restricted CMV-specific TCR beta clonotypes.

TCRdb reanalysed the reads using MiXCR and keeps one entry per CDR3 protein. This sample carries around 170,000 distinct CDR3 sequences, 15% to 20% of them seen once, and the ten largest clones take 18%. The table lists this clonotype with a few counts. Antigen unknown. The CDR3 consists of 16 residues. The V gene's germline CDR1 is ENHRY and CDR2 SYGVKD. Trimming pared 3 bases from V and 4 bases from J, leaving 15 bases between. The chain couples TRBV10-3 to TRBJ2-2; D may be TRBD1 or TRBD2 (6 bases each). The sequenced sample was CD8+ T cells from PBMCs. The receptor was isolated from a human donor in good health (CMV status not recorded). Some clones in this sample may be carry-over from other donors' samples. The CDR3 DNA is TGTGCCATCAGTGAAGGTCTACCGGGGGCCACCGGGGAGCTGTTTTTT. Translated: CAISEGLPGATGELFF.